What follows are 17 T cell receptor beta chains derived from one specimen sequenced in a study of T cells in Graves' hyperthyroidism and ophthalmopathy. TCR beta CDR3 regions were amplified from RNA. HTBI primers were the set used in a first-round RT-PCR of the TCR CDR3. TCRdb passed the multiplex PCR reads through MiXCR, listing each CDR3 protein once. The data contain 300,000 to 450,000 distinct CDR3 sequences, around 20% of them singletons. Sequenced material: blood. All receptors come from a young man with Graves' ophthalmopathy.

This clonotype has just a few counts. This chain connects TRBV7-9 to TRBJ2-3, with 8 nucleotides matching TRBD1. Unmatched junction bases numbered 9, after V lost 5 bases and J lost 5 bases. Germline V lookup: CDR1 SEHNR, CDR2 FQNEAQ (reference sequence). CDR3 length: 15 amino acids. The CDR3 loop is CASSKDRAVLDTQYF. The CDR3 DNA reads as TGTGCCAGCAGCAAGGACAGGGCGGTTTTAGATACGCAGTATTTT.

The CDR3 reads CASSRPGTGSSYNEQFF. The CDR3 DNA reads as TGTGCCAGCAGTCGCCCCGGGACAGGGAGCTCCTACAATGAGCAGTTCTTC. The chain recombines TRBV28 with TRBJ2-1; TRBD1 agrees at 9 bases. The trim removed 5 bases at V and 0 bases at J, leaving 8 bases unmatched. Per the germline V gene, CDR1 is MDHEN and CDR2 is SYDVKM. This CDR3 region has 17 residues. Looking up the rest from reference TRBV28 and TRBJ2-1 gives the full variable domain: DVKVTQSSRYLVKRTGEKVFLECVQDMDHENMFWYRQDPGLGLRLIYFSYDVKMKEKGDIPEGYSVSREKKERFSLILESASTNQTSMYLCASSRPGTGSSYNEQFFGPGTRLTVL.

V and J are TRBV20-1 and TRBJ2-3; D is possibly TRBD2 (7 bases). CDR3 size: 15 residues. The ends were cut back, 0 bases at V and 1 base at J, with 11 bases in the middle. The V gene's germline CDR1 is DFQATT and CDR2 SNEGSKA (reference sequence). The CDR3 sequence: CSARDFGGRTDTQYF. CDR3 sequence (DNA): TGCAGTGCTAGAGATTTCGGGGGGCGCACAGATACGCAGTATTTT.

This clonotype showed up many times. CDR3 sequence: CATSDAKTRRKPTNEQYF. The CDR3 bases are TGTGCCACCAGTGATGCAAAGACACGCCGCAAACCCACTAACGAGCAGTACTTC. The V call is TRBV24-1, the J call TRBJ2-7; D call uncertain. Germline CDR1 is KGHDR and CDR2 is SFDVKD. This CDR3 has 18 residues. V was shortened by 3 bases and J by 5 bases, with 25 bases between the two germline ends.

The chain joins TRBV14 to TRBJ1-5, with D hard to call. Trimming removed 2 bases from V and 0 bases from J, with 20 bases in between. Germline assignment: CDR1 SGHDN and CDR2 FVKESK. There are 19 residues in the CDR3. CDR3 DNA sequence: TGTGCCAGCAGCCAAAATCCCAAATGGGAAAACTATAGCAATCAGCCCCAGCATTTT. This sequence encodes CASSQNPKWENYSNQPQHF.

This chain uses TRBV14 with TRBJ2-3; 9 bases match TRBD2. With V trimmed by 0 bases and J by 1 base, 8 bases remained unmatched. In germline, CDR1 is SGHDN, CDR2 FVKESK. This CDR3 contains 18 residues. For the CDR3, the DNA is TGTGCCAGCAGCCAAGATGGGATAGCGGGGGCCCGCACAGATACGCAGTATTTT. This gives the protein CASSQDGIAGARTDTQYF.

This clonotype was recorded many times. The gene calls are TRBV7-2 and TRBJ1-5; a possible D gene is TRBD1 (6 bases). CDR3 length: 14 amino acids. CDR1 is SGHTA and CDR2 is FQGNSA in the germline V gene. The ends were cut back, 3 bases at V and 7 bases at J, with 13 bases in the middle. The chain's CDR3 is CASSFNRVDQPQHF. The CDR3 nucleotides read TGTGCCAGCAGCTTTAACAGGGTTGACCAGCCCCAGCATTTT. Combining the CDR3 with reference TRBV7-2 and TRBJ1-5 gives the whole variable domain GAGVSQSPSNKVTEKGKDVELRCDPISGHTALYWYRQSLGQGLEFLIYFQGNSAPDKSGLPSDRFSAERTGGSVSTLTIQRTQQEDSAVYLCASSFNRVDQPQHFGDGTRLSIL.

This clonotype came up many times. The rearrangement links TRBV24-1 to TRBJ2-3; TRBD1 or TRBD2 may be the D gene (5 bases each). Trimming took 4 bases from V and 4 from J, leaving 11 bases between them. The CDR3 spans 14 residues. Germline values: CDR1 KGHDR, CDR2 SFDVKD. The chain's CDR3 is CATSEGDHADTQYF. The CDR3 DNA reads as TGTGCCACCAGTGAAGGGGACCATGCAGATACGCAGTATTTT.

V gene TRBV9 combines with J gene TRBJ2-2; the D is unclear. V lost 2 bases to trimming and J lost 1 base, with 6 bases between them. Germline lookup yields CDR1 SGDLS and CDR2 YYNGEE. The CDR3 runs 14 residues. The DNA for the CDR3 is TGTGCCAGCAGCGTCTACCAGAACACCGGGGAGCTGTTTTTT. Protein: CASSVYQNTGELFF. Full variable domain (remainder filled in from reference TRBV9 and TRBJ2-2): DSGVTQTPKHLITATGQRVTLRCSPRSGDLSVYWYQQSLDQGLQFLIQYYNGEERAKGNILERFSAQQFPDLHSELNLSSLELGDSALYFCASSVYQNTGELFFGEGSRLTVL.

This clonotype was detected many times. V is TRBV28 and J is TRBJ1-5; 7 positions match TRBD1. This CDR3 spans 16 amino acids. CDR1 and CDR2 from the germline V gene are MDHEN and SYDVKM. The V gene end was trimmed by 10 bases and the J gene end by 4 bases; junction bases not matched to a gene: 16. The CDR3 loop reads CATLTGDQLTNQPQHF. The CDR3 DNA follows: TGTGCCACCCTCACAGGGGACCAATTAACAAATCAGCCCCAGCATTTT.

The V and J genes are TRBV5-1 and TRBJ1-2; TRBD1 agrees at 7 bases. The junction had 9 bases not matched to a gene; V was cut back by 4 bases and J by 3 bases. Germline V gene sequence: CDR1 SGHRS, CDR2 YFSETQ. There are 15 residues in the CDR3. CDR3: CASSTVQGTDYGYTF. The CDR3 bases are TGCGCCAGCAGCACCGTACAGGGGACCGACTATGGCTACACCTTC.

The table lists this clonotype with many counts. The V and J genes are TRBV15 and TRBJ1-5; no clear D. The CDR3 has 15 amino acids. Per the germline V gene, CDR1 is LNHNV and CDR2 is YYDKDF (reference sequence). V lost 4 bases to trimming and J lost 0 bases, with 10 bases between them. The CDR3 loop reads CATSKGFYSNQPQHF. The CDR3 DNA sequence: TGTGCCACCAGCAAAGGTTTTTATAGCAATCAGCCCCAGCATTTT.

CDR3 region: CSARDVSQGYTF. CDR3 in DNA: TGCAGTGCTAGAGATGTTTCCCAAGGCTACACCTTC. The V gene is TRBV20-1, the J gene TRBJ1-2; D unclear. V lost 0 bases to trimming and J lost 8 bases, with 10 bases between them. CDR1 DFQATT and CDR2 SNEGSKA come from the germline V gene (reference sequence). The CDR3 is made up of 12 amino acids.

This clonotype has only a few counts. The CDR3 DNA sequence: TGTGCCAGCAGCTTGGATCACGCGACCCAGGGCTACGAGCAGTACTTC. Its protein is CASSLDHATQGYEQYF. The rearrangement links TRBV5-8 to TRBJ2-7; perhaps TRBD1 as D (5 bases). Trimming took 0 bases from V and 3 from J, leaving 16 bases between them. From germline, CDR1 is SGHTS and CDR2 YDEGEE. The CDR3 has 16 amino acids.

This clonotype showed up many times. The rearrangement joins TRBV5-1 to TRBJ1-2, with 10 bases matching TRBD1. V lost 7 bases, J lost 7 bases, and 4 bases stayed unmatched. The CDR3 consists of 12 residues. Germline V gene data show CDR1 as SGHRS and CDR2 as YFSETQ. The CDR3 region has the DNA TGCGCCAGCGGGACAGGGGAGAGTGGCTACACCTTC. Protein: CASGTGESGYTF.

This clonotype was seen more than once but under ten times. The gene calls are TRBV5-4 and TRBJ1-2; 9 bases are a match to TRBD1. Germline CDR1 SGHNT, CDR2 YYREEE (reference sequence). The CDR3 consists of 14 residues. Losses at the gene ends were 4 bases for V and 3 bases for J; bases not matched to a gene: 4. The CDR3 region is CASSDGQGHYGYTF. As DNA, the CDR3 is TGTGCCAGCAGCGACGGACAGGGGCACTATGGCTACACCTTC.

This clonotype occurred a few times. The J gene is TRBJ1-2, the V gene TRBV6-1; D uncertain. This CDR3 has 13 residues. Germline CDR1 is MNHNS and CDR2 is SASEGT. V lost 8 bases to trimming and J lost 2 bases, with 12 bases between them. The DNA of the CDR3 is TGTGCCAGCGTTCTAACGGAGAACTATGGCTACACCTTC. Translated, it gives CASVLTENYGYTF.